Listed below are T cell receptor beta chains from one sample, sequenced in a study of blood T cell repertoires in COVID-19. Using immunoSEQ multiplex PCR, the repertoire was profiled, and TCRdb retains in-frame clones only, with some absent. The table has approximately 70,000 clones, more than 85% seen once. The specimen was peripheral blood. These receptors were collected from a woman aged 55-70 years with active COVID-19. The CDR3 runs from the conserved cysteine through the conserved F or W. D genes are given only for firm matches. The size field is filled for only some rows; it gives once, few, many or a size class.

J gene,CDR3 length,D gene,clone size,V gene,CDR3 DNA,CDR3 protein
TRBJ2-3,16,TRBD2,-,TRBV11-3,TGTGCCAGCAGCTTGGGACTAGCGGGAGGGGGAGATACGCAGTATTTT,CASSLGLAGGGDTQYF
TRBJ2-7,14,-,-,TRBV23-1,TGCGCCAGCAGTCAATTAGTCAGGACCTACGAGCAGTACTTC,CASSQLVRTYEQYF
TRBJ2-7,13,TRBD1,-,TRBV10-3,TGTGCCATCGGACGAGACAGGGTAGGCGAGCAGTACTTC,CAIGRDRVGEQYF
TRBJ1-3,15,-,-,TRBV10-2,TGCGCCAGCACTTTGGACACCTACTCTGGAAACACCATATATTTT,CASTLDTYSGNTIYF
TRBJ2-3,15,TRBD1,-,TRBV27,TGTGCCAACCCCCGCCGGGACAGGGTGAAAGATACGCAGTATTTT,CANPRRDRVKDTQYF
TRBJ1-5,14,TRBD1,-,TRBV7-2,TGTGCCAGCGGCCCCGGGACAGGGCATCAGCCCCAGCATTTT,CASGPGTGHQPQHF
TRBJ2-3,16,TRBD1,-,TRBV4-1,TGCGCCAGCAGCCAAGCCAGGGGGCAAGTGACAGATACGCAGTATTTT,CASSQARGQVTDTQYF
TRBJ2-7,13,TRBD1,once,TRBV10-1,TGCGCCAGCAGTGGAAGGGGGCAAGGCGAGCAGTACTTC,CASSGRGQGEQYF
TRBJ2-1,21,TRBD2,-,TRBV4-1,TGCGCCAGCAGCCAAAGGTACCGGGACAGGCTCAGTCTAGCGGGGGCGGCGGGGCAGTTCTTC,CASSQRYRDRLSLAGAAGQFF
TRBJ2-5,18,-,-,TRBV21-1,-,CASSKGVAGGSRAETQYF
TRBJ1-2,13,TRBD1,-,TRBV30,TGTGCCTGGAGTGTACAAGGGACAGGGAGGTTCACCTTC,CAWSVQGTGRFTF
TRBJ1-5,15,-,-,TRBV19,TGTGCCAGTAGTATGGGGAGTTATAGCAATCAGCCCCAGCATTTT,CASSMGSYSNQPQHF
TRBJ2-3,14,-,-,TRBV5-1,TGCGCCAGCAGCTCTGGGGGCTTGGGGATCGACCCTAATTTT,CASSSGGLGIDPNF
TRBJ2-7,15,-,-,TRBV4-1,TGCGCCAGCAGCCAAGATCTGGGCAGAACTTACGAGCAGTACTTC,CASSQDLGRTYEQYF
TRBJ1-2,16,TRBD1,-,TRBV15,TGTGCCACCAGCAGATCCGGGACAGTCTCAAGCTCTGGCTACACCTTC,CATSRSGTVSSSGYTF
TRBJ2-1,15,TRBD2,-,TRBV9,TGTGCCAGCAGCGTGGGGACTAGCGGGAGCCATGAGCAGTTCTTC,CASSVGTSGSHEQFF
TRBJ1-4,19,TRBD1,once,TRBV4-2,TGTGCCAGCAGCCAAGCGTTGGGAACAGGGGGCGCGGCTAATGAAAAACTGTTTTTT,CASSQALGTGGAANEKLFF
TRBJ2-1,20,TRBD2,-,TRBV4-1,TGCGCCAGCAGCCAAAGCTCCCAATTATCCCTAATAGCGGGAGAGCTTTTCCAGTTCTTC,CASSQSSQLSLIAGELFQFF
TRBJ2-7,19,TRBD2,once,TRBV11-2,TGTGCCAGCAGCTTAGGTTGGTCAGGACTAGCGGGAGGCTCCTACGAGCAGTACTTC,CASSLGWSGLAGGSYEQYF
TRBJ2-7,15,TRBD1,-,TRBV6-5,TGTGCCAGCAACCCCGCCGGGACAGGAAGCTACGAGCAGTACTTC,CASNPAGTGSYEQYF
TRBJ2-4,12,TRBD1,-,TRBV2,TGTGCCAGCAGTTACCTCCGGGACAGCCAGTACTTC,CASSYLRDSQYF
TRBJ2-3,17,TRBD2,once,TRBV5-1,TGCGCCAGCAGCTTGGGTTGGCTAGCGGATAGCACAGATACGCAGTATTTT,CASSLGWLADSTDTQYF